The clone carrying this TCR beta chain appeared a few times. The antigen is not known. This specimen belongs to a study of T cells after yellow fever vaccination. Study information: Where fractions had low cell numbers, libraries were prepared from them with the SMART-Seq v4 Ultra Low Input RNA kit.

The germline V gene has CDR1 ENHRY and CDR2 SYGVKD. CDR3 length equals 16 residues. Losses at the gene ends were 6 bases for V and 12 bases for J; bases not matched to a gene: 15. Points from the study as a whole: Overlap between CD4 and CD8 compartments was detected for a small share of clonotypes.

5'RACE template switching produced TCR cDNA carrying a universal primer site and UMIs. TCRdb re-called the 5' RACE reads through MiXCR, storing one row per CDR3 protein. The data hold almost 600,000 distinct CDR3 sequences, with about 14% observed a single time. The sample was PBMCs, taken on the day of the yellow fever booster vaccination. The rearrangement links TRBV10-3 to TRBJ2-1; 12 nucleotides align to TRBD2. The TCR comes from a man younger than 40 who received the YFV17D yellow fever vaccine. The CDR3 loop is CAISEGSSGGGWGQFF. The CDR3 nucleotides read TGTGCCATCAGCGAGGGGTCTAGCGGGGGGGGATGGGGGCAGTTCTTC.